One and the same sample provided the 10 T cell receptor beta chains below, sequenced in a study of blood T cell repertoires in COVID-19. Method: immunoSEQ multiplex PCR; TCRdb's copy keeps in-frame clones and lacks some. The sample has under 110,000 clones; 85% are singletons. Material for sequencing was peripheral blood. The source is a woman in her 70s with active or convalescent COVID-19.

V is TRBV9 and J is TRBJ1-3; D perhaps matches TRBD1 (6 bases). The V gene's germline CDR1 is SGDLS and CDR2 YYNGEE. CDR3 size: 15 residues. Trimming pared 4 bases from V and 3 bases from J, leaving 14 bases between. CDR3 protein: CASSQGRGGGNTIYF. The CDR3 region has the DNA TGTGCCAGCAGCCAGGGGAGGGGTGGTGGAAACACCATATATTTT.

The gene calls are TRBV6-5 and TRBJ1-1; D gene unclear. Germline loops: CDR1 MNHEY, CDR2 SVGAGI. The CDR3 is 15 amino acids. Trimming removed 6 bases from V and 4 bases from J, with 18 bases in between. The CDR3 region has the DNA TGTGCCAGCAGGACTACCTTGTGGCACCGCACTGAAGCTTTCTTT. Protein product: CASRTTLWHRTEAFF.

The chain combines TRBV11-2 with TRBJ2-5; 7 nucleotides line up with TRBD2. The CDR3 spans 15 residues. Unmatched junction bases numbered 6, after V lost 1 base and J lost 4 bases. CDR1 is SGHAT, CDR2 FQNNGV, per germline. CDR3 DNA sequence: TGTGCCAGCAGCTTAGGGGGAGAGCGGGGAGAGACCCAGTACTTC. Residues: CASSLGGERGETQYF. The full variable domain, with the rest looked up from reference TRBV11-2 and TRBJ2-5, is EAGVAQSPRYKIIEKRQSVAFWCNPISGHATLYWYQQILGQGPKLLIQFQNNGVVDDSQLPKDRFSAERLKGVDSTLKIQPAKLEDSAVYLCASSLGGERGETQYFGPGTRLLVL.

For the CDR3, the DNA is TGTGCCACCAGCAGTATAGCGGGAGCAGGGGAGCAGTTCTTC. As protein: CATSSIAGAGEQFF. V is TRBV15 and J is TRBJ2-1; 9 bases match TRBD2. This CDR3 spans 14 amino acids. V gave up 3 bases and J gave up 10 bases; unmatched junction bases: 7. Germline lookup yields CDR1 LNHNV and CDR2 YYDKDF (reference sequence).

The rearrangement uses TRBV4-3 and TRBJ1-2; perhaps TRBD1 as D (6 bases). V was shortened by 4 bases and J by 2 bases, with 14 bases between the two germline ends. Germline CDR1 LGHNA, CDR2 YSLEER. The CDR3 has 15 residues. The DNA of the CDR3 is TGCGCCAGCAGCCCTTACACTACAGGGAACTATGGCTACACCTTC. This translates into CASSPYTTGNYGYTF.

The V call is TRBV12-5, the J call TRBJ2-7; D remains ambiguous. Trimming cost V 0 bases and J 3 bases, with 6 bases left between them. CDR3 length: 13 residues. The germline CDR1 and CDR2 sequences are LGHNT and FRNRAP. The CDR3 nucleotides are TGTGCTAGTGGTTTGGTACATGGCTACGAGCAGTACTTC. Its translation is CASGLVHGYEQYF. The full variable domain, its missing parts supplied by reference TRBV12-5 and TRBJ2-7, is DARVTQTPRHKVTEMGQEVTMRCQPILGHNTVFWYRQTMMQGLELLAYFRNRAPLDDSGMPKDRFSAEMPDATLATLKIQPSEPRDSAVYFCASGLVHGYEQYFGPGTRLTVT.

Only a few counts were recorded for this clone. The chain carries TRBV7-8 and TRBJ2-7; 7 nucleotides match TRBD1. J was trimmed by 2 bases and V by 5 bases; bases with no gene match: 12. The CDR3 spans 16 residues. CDR1 SGHVS and CDR2 FQNEAQ come from the germline V gene. The CDR3 sequence: CASSTPARQGTYEQYF. Written as DNA, the CDR3 is TGTGCCAGCAGCACACCCGCCAGACAGGGTACCTACGAGCAGTACTTC.

The gene calls are TRBV19 and TRBJ1-1; no clear D. CDR1 LNHDA and CDR2 SQIVND come from the germline V gene (reference sequence). With 5 bases removed from V and 0 bases from J, the gap between germline ends came to 10 bases. The CDR3 spans 14 residues. CDR3 DNA sequence: TGTGCCAGTAGTGGGTTACAGATGAACACTGAAGCTTTCTTT. Its protein is CASSGLQMNTEAFF. The full variable domain, completed using reference TRBV19 and TRBJ1-1, is DGGITQSPKYLFRKEGQNVTLSCEQNLNHDAMYWYRQDPGQGLRLIYYSQIVNDFQKGDIAEGYSVSREKKESFPLTVTSAQKNPTAFYLCASSGLQMNTEAFFGQGTRLTVV.

This clone occurred a few times. J is TRBJ2-5 and V is TRBV4-3; TRBD2 agrees at 9 bases. The CDR3 length is 22 residues. J was trimmed by 3 bases and V by 0 bases; bases with no gene match: 23. Germline CDR1 LGHNA, CDR2 YSLEER. Here the CDR3 reads CASSQDSYVGGGATPNKETQYF. Here the CDR3 DNA reads TGCGCCAGCAGCCAAGATAGCTACGTCGGCGGGGGGGCGACCCCGAACAAAGAGACCCAGTACTTC.

This chain links TRBV6-6 with TRBJ1-2; D ambiguous. The length of the CDR3 is 11 residues. Germline V gene data show CDR1 as MNHNY and CDR2 as SVGAGI (reference sequence). Trimming cost V 4 bases and J 5 bases, with 5 bases left between them. The CDR3 is CASSSSYGYTF. The CDR3 bases are TGTGCCAGCAGTTCGTCGTATGGCTACACCTTC.